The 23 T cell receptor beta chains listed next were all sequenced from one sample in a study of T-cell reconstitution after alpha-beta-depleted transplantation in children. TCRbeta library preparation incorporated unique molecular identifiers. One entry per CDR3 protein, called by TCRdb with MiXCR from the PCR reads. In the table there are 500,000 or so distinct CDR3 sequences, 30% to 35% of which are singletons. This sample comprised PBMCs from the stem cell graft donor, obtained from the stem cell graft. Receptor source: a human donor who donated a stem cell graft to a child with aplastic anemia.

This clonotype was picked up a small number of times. This chain's CDR3 is CASSFDYGTTNTGELFF. The CDR3 nucleotides are TGTGCCAGCAGCTTCGATTATGGGACGACGAACACCGGGGAGCTGTTTTTT. The chain employs TRBV7-9 and TRBJ2-2; possibly TRBD1 or TRBD2 for D (5 bases each). V lost 3 bases to trimming and J lost 0 bases, with 14 bases between them. The CDR3 has 17 amino acids. Germline CDR1 is SEHNR and CDR2 is FQNEAQ (reference sequence).

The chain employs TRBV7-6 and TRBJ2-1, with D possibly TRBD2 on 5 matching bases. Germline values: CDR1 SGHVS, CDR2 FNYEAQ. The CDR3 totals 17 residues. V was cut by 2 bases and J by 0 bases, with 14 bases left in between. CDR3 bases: TGTGCCAGCAGCTTAAGCCCGGTAACTAGCTCCTACAATGAGCAGTTCTTC. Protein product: CASSLSPVTSSYNEQFF. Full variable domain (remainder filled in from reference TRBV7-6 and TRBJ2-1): GAGVSQSPRYKVTKRGQDVALRCDPISGHVSLYWYRQALGQGPEFLTYFNYEAQQDKSGLPNDRFSAERPEGSISTLTIQRTEQRDSAMYRCASSLSPVTSSYNEQFFGPGTRLTVL.

CDR3 amino acids: CSVELPDYNEQFF. CDR3 sequence (DNA): TGCAGCGTTGAGCTGCCCGATTACAATGAGCAGTTCTTC. The chain uses TRBV29-1 and TRBJ2-1; D gene uncertain. Per germline, CDR1 SQVTM and CDR2 ANQGSEA. Trimming pared 3 bases from V and 4 bases from J, leaving 10 bases between. There are 13 residues in the CDR3.

CDR3 DNA sequence: TGTGCCATCAGTGAGTCGATTGCGGGACAGGGTGTCAATCAGCCCCAGCATTTT. The encoded protein is CAISESIAGQGVNQPQHF. V gene TRBV10-3 combines with J gene TRBJ1-5, with 9 positions matching TRBD1. Per germline, CDR1 ENHRY and CDR2 SYGVKD. The CDR3 has 18 amino acids. With V trimmed by 0 bases and J by 3 bases, 9 bases remained unmatched.

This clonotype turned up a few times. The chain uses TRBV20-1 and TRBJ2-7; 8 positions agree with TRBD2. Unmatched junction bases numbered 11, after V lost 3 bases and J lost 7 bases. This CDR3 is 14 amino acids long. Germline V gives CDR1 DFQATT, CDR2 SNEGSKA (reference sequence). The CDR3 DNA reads TGCAGTGCTAGGGGGATTAGCGGGATGTGGGAGCAGTACTTC. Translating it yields CSARGISGMWEQYF.

CDR3 region: CASSLGRGQFF. The DNA of the CDR3 is TGTGCCAGCAGTTTAGGGCGGGGGCAGTTCTTC. V and J are TRBV12-3 or TRBV12-4 and TRBJ2-1, with D maybe TRBD2 (6 bases). V dropped 1 base and J dropped 12 bases, with 7 bases sitting between them. The CDR3 contains 11 residues.

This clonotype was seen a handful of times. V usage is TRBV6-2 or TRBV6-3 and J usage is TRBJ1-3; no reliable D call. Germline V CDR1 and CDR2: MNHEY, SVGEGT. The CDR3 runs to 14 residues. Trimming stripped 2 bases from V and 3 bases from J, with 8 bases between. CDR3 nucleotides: TGTGCCAGCAGTTACGACAAGTATGGAAACACCATATATTTT. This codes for CASSYDKYGNTIYF.

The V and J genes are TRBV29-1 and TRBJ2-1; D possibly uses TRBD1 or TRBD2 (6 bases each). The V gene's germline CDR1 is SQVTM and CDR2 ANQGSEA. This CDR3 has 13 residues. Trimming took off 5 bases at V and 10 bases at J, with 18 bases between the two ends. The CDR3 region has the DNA TGCAGCGTTCTCGGGAGTGGGGGGCGAGAGCAGTTCTTC. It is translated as CSVLGSGGREQFF.

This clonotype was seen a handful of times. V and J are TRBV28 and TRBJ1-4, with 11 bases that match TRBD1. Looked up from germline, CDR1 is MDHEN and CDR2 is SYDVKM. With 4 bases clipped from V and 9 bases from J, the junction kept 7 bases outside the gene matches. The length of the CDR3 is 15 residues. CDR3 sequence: CASSSPGQGAQKLFF. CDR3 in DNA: TGTGCCAGCAGTTCCCCCGGACAGGGGGCGCAAAAACTGTTTTTT. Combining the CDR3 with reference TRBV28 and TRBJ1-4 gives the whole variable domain DVKVTQSSRYLVKRTGEKVFLECVQDMDHENMFWYRQDPGLGLRLIYFSYDVKMKEKGDIPEGYSVSREKKERFSLILESASTNQTSMYLCASSSPGQGAQKLFFGSGTQLSVL.

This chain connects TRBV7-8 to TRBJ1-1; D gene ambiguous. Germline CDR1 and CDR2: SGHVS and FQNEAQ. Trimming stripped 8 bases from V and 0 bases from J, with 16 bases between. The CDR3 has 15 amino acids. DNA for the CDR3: TGTGCCAGCGGGAAGGCAGCTTCAATGAACACTGAAGCTTTCTTT. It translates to CASGKAASMNTEAFF. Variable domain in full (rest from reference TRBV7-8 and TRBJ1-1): GAGVSQSPRYKVAKRGQDVALRCDPISGHVSLFWYQQALGQGPEFLTYFQNEAQLDKSGLPSDRFFAERPEGSVSTLKIQRTQQEDSAVYLCASGKAASMNTEAFFGQGTRLTVV.

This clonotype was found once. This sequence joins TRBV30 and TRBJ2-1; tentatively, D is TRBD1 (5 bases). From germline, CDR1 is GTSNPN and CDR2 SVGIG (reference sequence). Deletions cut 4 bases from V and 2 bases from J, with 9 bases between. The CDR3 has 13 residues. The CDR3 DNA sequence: TGTGCCTGGACCCGACAGCCCTACAATGAGCAGTTCTTC. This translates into CAWTRQPYNEQFF. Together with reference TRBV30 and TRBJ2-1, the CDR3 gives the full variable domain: SQTIHQWPATLVQPVGSPLSLECTVEGTSNPNLYWYRQAAGRGLQLLFYSVGIGQISSEVPQNLSASRPQDRQFILSSKKLLLSDSGFYLCAWTRQPYNEQFFGPGTRLTVL.

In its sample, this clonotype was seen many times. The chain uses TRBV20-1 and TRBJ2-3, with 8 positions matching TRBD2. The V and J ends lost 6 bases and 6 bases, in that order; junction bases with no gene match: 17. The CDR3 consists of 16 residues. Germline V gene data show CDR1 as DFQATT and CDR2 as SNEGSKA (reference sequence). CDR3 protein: CSADDPGSGSGDTQYF. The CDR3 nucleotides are TGCAGTGCCGATGACCCGGGGAGCGGGAGTGGGGATACGCAGTATTTT.

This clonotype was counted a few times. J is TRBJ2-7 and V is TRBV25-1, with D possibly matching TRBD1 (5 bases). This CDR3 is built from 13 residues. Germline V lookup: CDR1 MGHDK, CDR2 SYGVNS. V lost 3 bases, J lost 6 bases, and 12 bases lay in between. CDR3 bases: TGTGCCAGCAGTGAGGTGTACAGGTCCGAGCAGTACTTC. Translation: CASSEVYRSEQYF.

CDR3 bases: TGTGCCAGCAGCTTGGACACCCAAGCCCGGCCCCAGCATTTT. Protein sequence: CASSLDTQARPQHF. V usage is TRBV5-4 and J usage is TRBJ1-5; the D is unclear. V lost 0 bases to trimming and J lost 9 bases, with 13 bases between them. Germline CDR1 is SGHNT and CDR2 is YYREEE (reference sequence). The CDR3 covers 14 residues.

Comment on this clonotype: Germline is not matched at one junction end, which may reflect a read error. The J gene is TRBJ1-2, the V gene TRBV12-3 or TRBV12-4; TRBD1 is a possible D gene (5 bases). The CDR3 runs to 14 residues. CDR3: CGSSLRYGAYGYTF. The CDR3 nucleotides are TGTGGCAGCAGTTTACGTTACGGGGCCTATGGCTACACCTTC.

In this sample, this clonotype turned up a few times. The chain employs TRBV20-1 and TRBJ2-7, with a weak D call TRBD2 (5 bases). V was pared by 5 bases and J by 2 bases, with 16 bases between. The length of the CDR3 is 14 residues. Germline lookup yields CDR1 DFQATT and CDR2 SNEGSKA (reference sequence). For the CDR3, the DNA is TGCAGTGCTGGCTTGTCCGGGGTCCCCTACGAGCAGTACTTC. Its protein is CSAGLSGVPYEQYF.

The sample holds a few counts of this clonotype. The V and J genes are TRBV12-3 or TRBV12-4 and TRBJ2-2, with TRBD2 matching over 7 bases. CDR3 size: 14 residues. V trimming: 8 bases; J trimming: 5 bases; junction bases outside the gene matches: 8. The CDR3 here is CASLGGVGTGELFF. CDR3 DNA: TGTGCCAGCCTTGGGGGGGTGGGTACCGGGGAGCTGTTTTTT.

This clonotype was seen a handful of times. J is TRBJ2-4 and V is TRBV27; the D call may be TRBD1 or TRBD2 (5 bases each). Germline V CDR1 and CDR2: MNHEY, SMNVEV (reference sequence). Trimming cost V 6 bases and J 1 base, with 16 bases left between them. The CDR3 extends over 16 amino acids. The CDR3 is CASSPPRGPAKNIQYF. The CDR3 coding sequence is TGTGCCAGCAGCCCCCCCCGGGGACCGGCCAAAAACATTCAGTACTTC.

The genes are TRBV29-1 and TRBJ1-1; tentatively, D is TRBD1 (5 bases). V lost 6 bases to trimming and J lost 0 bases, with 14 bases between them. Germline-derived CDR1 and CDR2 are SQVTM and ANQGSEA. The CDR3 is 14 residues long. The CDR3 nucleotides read TGCAGCGTGCCCCGGGGGGGAGTGAACACTGAAGCTTTCTTT. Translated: CSVPRGGVNTEAFF.

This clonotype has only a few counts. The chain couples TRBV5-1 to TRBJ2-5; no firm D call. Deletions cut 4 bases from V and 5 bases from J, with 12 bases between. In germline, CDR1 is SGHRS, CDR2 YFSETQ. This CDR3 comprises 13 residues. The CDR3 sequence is CASSDGRSETQYF. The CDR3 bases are TGCGCCAGCAGCGATGGACGGTCGGAGACCCAGTACTTC.

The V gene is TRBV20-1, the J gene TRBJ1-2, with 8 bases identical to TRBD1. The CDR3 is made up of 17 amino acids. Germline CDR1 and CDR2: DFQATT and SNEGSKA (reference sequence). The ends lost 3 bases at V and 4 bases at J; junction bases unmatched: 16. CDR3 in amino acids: CSASSGQEIPLAYGYTF. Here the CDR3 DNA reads TGCAGTGCTAGTTCGGGACAGGAAATTCCTCTAGCCTATGGCTACACCTTC.

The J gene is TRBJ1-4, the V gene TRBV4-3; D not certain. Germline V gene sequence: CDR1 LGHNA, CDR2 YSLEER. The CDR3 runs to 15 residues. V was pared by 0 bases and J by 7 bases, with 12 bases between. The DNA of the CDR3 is TGCGCCAGCAGCCAAGACGGTAGGGTTGGTGAAAAACTGTTTTTT. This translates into CASSQDGRVGEKLFF.

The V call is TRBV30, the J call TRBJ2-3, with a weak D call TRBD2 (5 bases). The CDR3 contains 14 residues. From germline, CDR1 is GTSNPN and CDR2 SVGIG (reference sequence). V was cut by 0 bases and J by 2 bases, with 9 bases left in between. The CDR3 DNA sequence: TGTGCCTGGAGTGTCGGCGGGTACACAGATACGCAGTATTTT. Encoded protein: CAWSVGGYTDTQYF.